This T cell receptor (beta chain) was sequenced in a study of vaccination and CD4 T cells after COVID-19. As for the study in general: Each enrolled participant received a two-dose regimen of either BNT162b2 or mRNA-1273 vaccine. Researchers treated cells with overlapping spike peptides taken from SARS-CoV-2, HCoV-NL63, HCoV-OC43 and HCoV-229E.

An Oncomine TCR Beta short-read assay was used to sequence the DNA from cultured CD4+ T cells. One entry per CDR3 protein, called by TCRdb with MiXCR from the PCR reads. The sample includes roughly 24,000 distinct CDR3 sequences, 40% of them seen just once. This CDR3 comprises 16 residues. V lost 7 bases to trimming and J lost 2 bases, with 20 bases between them. CDR1 and CDR2 from the germline V gene are LNHDA and SQIVND (reference sequence). As to treatment: roughly ten-day PBMC culture with coronavirus spike peptide pools or control peptides (ViraFEST assay). The study, taken as a whole, reports: Convalescent patients had 304 of 307 vaccine-specific clones showing spike mono-reactivity. Post-vaccination reactive clonotypes (median roughly 35) did not differ significantly from post-infection (about 21).

As for this clonotype: As yet, its antigen is unknown.

The sequencing input was CD4+ T cells from blood, cultured in vitro. This chain connects TRBV19 to TRBJ1-1; D gene unclear. This sequence was found in a human donor who had recovered from COVID-19. The CDR3 loop is CASKGGASRGNTEAFF. CDR3 nucleotide sequence: TGTGCCAGTAAGGGAGGAGCAAGCCGAGGCAACACTGAAGCTTTCTTT. Combining the CDR3 with reference TRBV19 and TRBJ1-1 gives the whole variable domain DGGITQSPKYLFRKEGQNVTLSCEQNLNHDAMYWYRQDPGQGLRLIYYSQIVNDFQKGDIAEGYSVSREKKESFPLTVTSAQKNPTAFYLCASKGGASRGNTEAFFGQGTRLTVV.